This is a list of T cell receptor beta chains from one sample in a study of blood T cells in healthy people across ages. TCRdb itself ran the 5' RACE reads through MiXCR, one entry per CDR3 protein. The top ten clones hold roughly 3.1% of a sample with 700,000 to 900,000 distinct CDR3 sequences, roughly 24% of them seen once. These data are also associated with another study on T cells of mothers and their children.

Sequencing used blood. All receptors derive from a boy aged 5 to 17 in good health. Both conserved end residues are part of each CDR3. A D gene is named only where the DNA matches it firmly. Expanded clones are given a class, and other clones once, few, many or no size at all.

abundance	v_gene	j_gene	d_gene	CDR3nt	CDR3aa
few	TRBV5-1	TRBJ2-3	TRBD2	TGCGCCAGCACTCTAGCGGGGGACACAGATACGCAGTATTTT	CASTLAGDTDTQYF
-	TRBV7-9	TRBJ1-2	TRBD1	TGTGCCAGCAGACCGAGACAGGGGGAGAACTATGGCTACACCTTC	CASRPRQGENYGYTF
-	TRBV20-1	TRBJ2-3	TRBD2	TGCAGTGCTAGCCGACTAGCGGGGCGGGATACGCAGTATTTT	CSASRLAGRDTQYF
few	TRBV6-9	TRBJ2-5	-	TGTGCCAGCGGGAGGCCCCCAGAGACCCAGTACTTC	CASGRPPETQYF
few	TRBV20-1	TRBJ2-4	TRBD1	TGCAGTGCTACCCGGGGACAGAAAAACATTCAGTACTTC	CSATRGQKNIQYF
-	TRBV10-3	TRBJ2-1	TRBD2	TGTGCCACCCGACTAGCTGATTTGAACAATGAGCAGTTCTTC	CATRLADLNNEQFF
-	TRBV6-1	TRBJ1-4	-	TGTGCCAGCAGCCCACAGGGTAGCCCTAATGAAAAACTGTTTTTT	CASSPQGSPNEKLFF
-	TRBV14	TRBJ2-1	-	TGTGCCAGCAGCCAAGATCCCCACAGGGTTGGTAGGAATGAGCAGTTCTTC	CASSQDPHRVGRNEQFF
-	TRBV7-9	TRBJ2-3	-	TGTGCCAGCACCCGGGCTGTGGGGGGCCAGAATGCCGATACGCAGTATTTT	CASTRAVGGQNADTQYF
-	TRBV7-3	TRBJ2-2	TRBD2	TGTGCCAGCAGCCCCCGGACTAGCGGGGGGGCATCCCCCGGGGAGCTGTTTTTT	CASSPRTSGGASPGELFF
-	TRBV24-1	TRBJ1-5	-	TGTGCCACCAGTGACGGGATGGGAGGTCCGGGGCGGCCCCAGCATTTT	CATSDGMGGPGRPQHF
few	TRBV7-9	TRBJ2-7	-	TGTGCCTGCAGCGAGCGACAGGCGGACGAGCAGTACTTC	CACSERQADEQYF
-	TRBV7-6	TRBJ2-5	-	TGTGCCAGCAGCTTCCCCGCGGCCGGAGAGACCCAGTACTTC	CASSFPAAGETQYF
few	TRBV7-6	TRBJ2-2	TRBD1	TGTGCCAGCAGACTCCGCATCGGACAGGGGGACCTCGGGGAGCTGTTTTTT	CASRLRIGQGDLGELFF